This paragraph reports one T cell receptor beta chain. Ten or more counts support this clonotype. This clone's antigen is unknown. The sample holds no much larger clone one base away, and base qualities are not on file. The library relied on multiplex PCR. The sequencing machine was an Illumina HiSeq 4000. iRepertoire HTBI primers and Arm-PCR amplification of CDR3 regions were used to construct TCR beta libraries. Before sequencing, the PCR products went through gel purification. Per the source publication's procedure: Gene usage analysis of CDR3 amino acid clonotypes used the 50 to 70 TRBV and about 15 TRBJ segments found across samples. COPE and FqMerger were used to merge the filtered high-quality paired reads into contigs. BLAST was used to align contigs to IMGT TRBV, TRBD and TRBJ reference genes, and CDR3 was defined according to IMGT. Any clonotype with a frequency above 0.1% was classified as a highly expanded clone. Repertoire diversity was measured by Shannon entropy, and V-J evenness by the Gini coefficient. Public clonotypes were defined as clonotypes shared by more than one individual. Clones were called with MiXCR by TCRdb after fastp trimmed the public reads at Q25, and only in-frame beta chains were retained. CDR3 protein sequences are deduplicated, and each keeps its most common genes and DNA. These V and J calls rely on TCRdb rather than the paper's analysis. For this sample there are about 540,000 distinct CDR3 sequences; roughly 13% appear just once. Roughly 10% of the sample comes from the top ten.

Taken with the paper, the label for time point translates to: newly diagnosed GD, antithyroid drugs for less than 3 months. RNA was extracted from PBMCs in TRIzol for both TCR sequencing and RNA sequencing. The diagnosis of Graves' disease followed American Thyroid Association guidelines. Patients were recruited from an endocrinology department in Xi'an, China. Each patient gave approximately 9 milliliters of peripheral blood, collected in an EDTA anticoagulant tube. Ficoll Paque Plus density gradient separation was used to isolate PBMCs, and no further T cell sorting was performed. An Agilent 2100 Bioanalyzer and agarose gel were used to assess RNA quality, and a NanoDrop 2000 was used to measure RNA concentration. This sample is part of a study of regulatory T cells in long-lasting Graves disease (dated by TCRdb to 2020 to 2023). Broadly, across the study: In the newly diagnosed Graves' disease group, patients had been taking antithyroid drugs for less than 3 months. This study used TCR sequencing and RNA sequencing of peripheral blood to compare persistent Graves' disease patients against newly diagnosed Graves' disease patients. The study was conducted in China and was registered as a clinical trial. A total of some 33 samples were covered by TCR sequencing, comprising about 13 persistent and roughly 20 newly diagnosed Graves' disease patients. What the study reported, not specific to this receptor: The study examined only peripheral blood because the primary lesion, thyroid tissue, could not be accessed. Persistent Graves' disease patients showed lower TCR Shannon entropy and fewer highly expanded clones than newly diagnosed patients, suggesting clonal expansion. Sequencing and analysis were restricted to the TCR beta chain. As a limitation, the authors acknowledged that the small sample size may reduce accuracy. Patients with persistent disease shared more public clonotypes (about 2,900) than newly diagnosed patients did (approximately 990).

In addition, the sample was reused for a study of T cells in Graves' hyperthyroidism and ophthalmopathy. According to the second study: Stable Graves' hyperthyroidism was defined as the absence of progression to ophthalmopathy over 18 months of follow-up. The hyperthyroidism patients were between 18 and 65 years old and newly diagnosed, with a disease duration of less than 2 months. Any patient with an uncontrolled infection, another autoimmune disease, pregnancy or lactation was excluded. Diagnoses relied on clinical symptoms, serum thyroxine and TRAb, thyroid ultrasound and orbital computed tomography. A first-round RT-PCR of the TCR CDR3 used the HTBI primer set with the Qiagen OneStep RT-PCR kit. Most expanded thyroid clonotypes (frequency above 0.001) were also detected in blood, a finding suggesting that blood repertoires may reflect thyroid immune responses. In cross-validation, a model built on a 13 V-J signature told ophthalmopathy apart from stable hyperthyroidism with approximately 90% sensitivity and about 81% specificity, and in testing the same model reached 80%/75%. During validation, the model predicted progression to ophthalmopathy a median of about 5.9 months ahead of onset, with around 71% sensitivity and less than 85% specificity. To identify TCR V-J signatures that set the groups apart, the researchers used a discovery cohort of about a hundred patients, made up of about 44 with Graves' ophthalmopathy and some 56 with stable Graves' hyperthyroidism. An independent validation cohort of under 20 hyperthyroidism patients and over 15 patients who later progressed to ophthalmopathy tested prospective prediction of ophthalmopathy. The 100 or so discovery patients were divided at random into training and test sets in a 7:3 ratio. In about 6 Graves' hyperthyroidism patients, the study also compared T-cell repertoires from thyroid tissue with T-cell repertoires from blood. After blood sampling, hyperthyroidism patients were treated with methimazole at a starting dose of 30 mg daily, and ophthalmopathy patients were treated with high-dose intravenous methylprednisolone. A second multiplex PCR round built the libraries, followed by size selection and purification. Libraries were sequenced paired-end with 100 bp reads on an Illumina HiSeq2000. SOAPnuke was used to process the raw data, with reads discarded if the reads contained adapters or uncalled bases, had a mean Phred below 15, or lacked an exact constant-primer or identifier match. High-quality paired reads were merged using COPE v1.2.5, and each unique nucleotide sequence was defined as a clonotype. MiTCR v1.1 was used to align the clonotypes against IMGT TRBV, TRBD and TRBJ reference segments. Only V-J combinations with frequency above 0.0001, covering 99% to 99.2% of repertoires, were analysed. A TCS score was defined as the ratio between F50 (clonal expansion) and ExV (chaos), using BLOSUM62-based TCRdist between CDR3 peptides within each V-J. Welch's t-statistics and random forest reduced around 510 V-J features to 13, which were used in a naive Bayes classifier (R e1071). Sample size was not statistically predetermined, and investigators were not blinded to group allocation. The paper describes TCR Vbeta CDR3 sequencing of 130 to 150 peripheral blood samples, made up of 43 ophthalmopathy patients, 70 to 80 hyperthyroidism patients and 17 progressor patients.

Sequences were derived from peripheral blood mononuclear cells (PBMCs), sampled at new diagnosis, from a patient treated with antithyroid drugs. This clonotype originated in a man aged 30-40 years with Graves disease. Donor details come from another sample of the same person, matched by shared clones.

The CDR3 amino acid sequence is: CASSQDPSSGELFF. At the DNA level, the sequence is TGTGCCAGCAGCCAAGACCCCAGTTCCGGGGAGCTGTTTTTT. In this chain, TRBV3-1 is recombined with TRBJ2-2; the D segment cannot be called with confidence. CDR1 LGHDT and CDR2 YNNKEL were looked up in the germline V gene (reference sequence). Counted from cysteine to phenylalanine, this CDR3 has 14 amino acids. Just the 42-base CDR3 DNA is kept, in frame starting at base 1. V loses 0 bases, J loses 6 bases, and the germline ends lie 8 bases apart.